This T cell receptor (beta chain) originates from a study of early T cells in non-severe SARS-CoV-2 infection. Study-level information: With bulk RNA from unsorted whole blood as input, sequencing yielded unpaired chains. Study results and caveats: Clonotype matching in VDJdb favored anti-spike CD8 responses and did not capture private and CD4 specificities.

This clonotype was detected ten times or more. The antigen is undetermined. Individual cDNA molecules received unique molecular identifiers during library preparation. Using its own MiXCR run on the 5' RACE reads, TCRdb lists one record per CDR3 protein. The profile shows 24,000 or so distinct CDR3 sequences, about 4% of them singletons. In germline, CDR1 is KGHDR, CDR2 SFDVKD. The V gene end was trimmed by 2 bases and the J gene end by 14 bases; junction bases not matched to a gene: 11. The length of the CDR3 is 16 residues. The receptor was isolated from an adult who was a healthcare worker with PCR-confirmed SARS-CoV-2 infection or an uninfected control (not recorded which). The chain employs TRBV24-1 and TRBJ2-1, with TRBD2 identical over 13 bases. Sequenced: whole blood. This chain's CDR3 is CATSDSTSGRAGGKFF. The DNA of the CDR3 is TGTGCCACCAGTGATTCTACTAGCGGGAGGGCCGGGGGGAAGTTCTTC.